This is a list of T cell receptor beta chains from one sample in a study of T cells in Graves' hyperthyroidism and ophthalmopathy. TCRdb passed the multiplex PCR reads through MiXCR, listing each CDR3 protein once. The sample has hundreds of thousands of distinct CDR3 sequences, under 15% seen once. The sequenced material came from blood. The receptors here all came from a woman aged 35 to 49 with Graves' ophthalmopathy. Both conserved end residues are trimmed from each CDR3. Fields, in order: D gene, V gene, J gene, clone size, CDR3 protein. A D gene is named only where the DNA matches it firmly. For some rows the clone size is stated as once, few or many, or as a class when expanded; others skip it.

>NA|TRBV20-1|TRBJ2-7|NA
SARRWDSYEQY
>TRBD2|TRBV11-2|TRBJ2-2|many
ASSPLAGATTGELF
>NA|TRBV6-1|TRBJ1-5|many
ASSEGVGPATQH
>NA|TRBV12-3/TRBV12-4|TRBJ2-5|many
ASSFQGPQETQY
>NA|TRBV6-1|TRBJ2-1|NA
ASSERAGEGNEQF
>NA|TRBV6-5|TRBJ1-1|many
ASSYTTVEAF
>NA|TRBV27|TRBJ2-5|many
ASGQYQETQY
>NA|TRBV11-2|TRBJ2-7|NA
ASSLVWDRAYEQY
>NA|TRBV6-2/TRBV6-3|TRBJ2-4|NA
ASSQRDRKNIQY
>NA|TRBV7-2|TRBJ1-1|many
ASSFVQNTEAF
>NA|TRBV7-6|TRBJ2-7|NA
ASSLGRWGSGYEQY
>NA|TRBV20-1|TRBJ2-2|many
SARVRTAGELF
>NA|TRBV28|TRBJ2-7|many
ASSPWGGPGSYEQY
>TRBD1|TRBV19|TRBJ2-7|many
ASSIPGQGVPDEQY
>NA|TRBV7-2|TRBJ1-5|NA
ASSLGRGVQPQH
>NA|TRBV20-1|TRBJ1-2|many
SAPKPGPGYT
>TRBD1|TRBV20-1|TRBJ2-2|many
SAPTGGTGELF
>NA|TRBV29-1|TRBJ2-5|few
SVPKSGIQETQY
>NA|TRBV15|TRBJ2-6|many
ATGFSGANVLT
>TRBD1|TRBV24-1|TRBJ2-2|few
ATSDYRGPGELF
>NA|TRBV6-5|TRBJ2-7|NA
ASSYSGAGASYEQY
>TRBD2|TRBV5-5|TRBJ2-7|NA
ASSASGRSVSYEQY
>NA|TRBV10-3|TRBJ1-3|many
AIMTDSVNTIY
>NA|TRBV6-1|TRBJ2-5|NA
ASTYPPGETQY
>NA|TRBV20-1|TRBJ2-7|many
SARERLGSYEQY
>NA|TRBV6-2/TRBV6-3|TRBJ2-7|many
ASRDSTAWGEQY
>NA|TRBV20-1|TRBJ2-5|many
SARDQGLGETQY
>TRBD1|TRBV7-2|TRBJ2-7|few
ASSFSGQGLEQY